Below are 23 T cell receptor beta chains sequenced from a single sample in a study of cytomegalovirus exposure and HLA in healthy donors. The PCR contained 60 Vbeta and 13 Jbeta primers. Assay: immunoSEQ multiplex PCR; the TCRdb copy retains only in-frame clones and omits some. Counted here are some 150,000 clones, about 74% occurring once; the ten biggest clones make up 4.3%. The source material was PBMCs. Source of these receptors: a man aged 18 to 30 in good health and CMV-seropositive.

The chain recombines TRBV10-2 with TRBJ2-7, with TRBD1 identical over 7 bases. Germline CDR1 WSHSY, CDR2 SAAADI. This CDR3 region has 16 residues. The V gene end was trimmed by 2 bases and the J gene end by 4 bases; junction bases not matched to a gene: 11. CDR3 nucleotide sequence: TGCGCCAGCAGTGAGCCGTTGGGACAGCCGATTTACGAGCAGTACTTC. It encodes CASSEPLGQPIYEQYF.

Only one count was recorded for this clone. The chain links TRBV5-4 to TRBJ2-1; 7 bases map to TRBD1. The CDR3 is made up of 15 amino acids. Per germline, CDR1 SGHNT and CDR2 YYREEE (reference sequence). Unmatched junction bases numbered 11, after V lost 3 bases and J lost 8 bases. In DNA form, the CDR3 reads TGTGCCAGCAGCTCGGGACAGCCTAGAGGCGATGAGCAGTTCTTC. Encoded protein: CASSSGQPRGDEQFF.

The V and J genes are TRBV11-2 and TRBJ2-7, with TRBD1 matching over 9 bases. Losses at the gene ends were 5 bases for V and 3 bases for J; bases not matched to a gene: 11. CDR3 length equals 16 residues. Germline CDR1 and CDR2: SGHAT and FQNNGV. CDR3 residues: CASSPPRGTGLYEQYF. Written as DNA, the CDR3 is TGTGCCAGCAGCCCTCCCCGTGGGACAGGGCTCTACGAGCAGTACTTC.

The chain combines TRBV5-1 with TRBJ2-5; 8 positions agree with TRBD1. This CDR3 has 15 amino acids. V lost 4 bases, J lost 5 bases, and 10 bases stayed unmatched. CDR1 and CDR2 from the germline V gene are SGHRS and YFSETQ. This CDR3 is CASSPRTGTEETQYF. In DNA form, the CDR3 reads TGCGCCAGCAGCCCCCGGACAGGGACGGAGGAGACCCAGTACTTC.

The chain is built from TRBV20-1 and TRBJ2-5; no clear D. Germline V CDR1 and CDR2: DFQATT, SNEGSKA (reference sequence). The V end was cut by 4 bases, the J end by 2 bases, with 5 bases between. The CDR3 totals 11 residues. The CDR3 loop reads CSATIQETQYF. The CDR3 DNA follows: TGCAGTGCTACCATTCAAGAGACCCAGTACTTC.

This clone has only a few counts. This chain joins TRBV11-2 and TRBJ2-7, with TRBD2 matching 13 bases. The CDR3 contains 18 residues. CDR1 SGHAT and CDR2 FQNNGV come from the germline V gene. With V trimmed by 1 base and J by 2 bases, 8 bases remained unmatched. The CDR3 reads CASSLVTRTSGGTYEQYF. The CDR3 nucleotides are TGTGCCAGCAGCTTAGTAACCAGGACTAGCGGGGGCACCTACGAGCAGTACTTC.

CDR3 loop: CASSLPTANTEAFF. The CDR3 bases are TGTGCCAGCAGTCTACCAACAGCGAACACTGAAGCTTTCTTT. V is TRBV28 and J is TRBJ1-1; D call uncertain. V was clipped by 5 bases and J by 1 base, with 11 bases between them. CDR3 length: 14 amino acids. Per the germline V gene, CDR1 is MDHEN and CDR2 is SYDVKM.

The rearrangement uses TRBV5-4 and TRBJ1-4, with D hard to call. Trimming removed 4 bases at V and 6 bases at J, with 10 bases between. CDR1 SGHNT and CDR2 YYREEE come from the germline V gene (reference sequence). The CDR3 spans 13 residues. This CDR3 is CASSGLEDEKLFF. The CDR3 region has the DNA TGTGCCAGCAGCGGCCTAGAGGATGAAAAACTGTTTTTT.

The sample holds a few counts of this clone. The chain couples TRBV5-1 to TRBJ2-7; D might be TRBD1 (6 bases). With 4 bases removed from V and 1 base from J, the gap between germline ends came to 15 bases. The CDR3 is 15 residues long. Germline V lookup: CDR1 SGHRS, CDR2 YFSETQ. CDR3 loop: CASSAQGMGSYEQYF. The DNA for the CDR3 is TGCGCCAGCAGCGCCCAGGGGATGGGATCCTACGAGCAGTACTTC.

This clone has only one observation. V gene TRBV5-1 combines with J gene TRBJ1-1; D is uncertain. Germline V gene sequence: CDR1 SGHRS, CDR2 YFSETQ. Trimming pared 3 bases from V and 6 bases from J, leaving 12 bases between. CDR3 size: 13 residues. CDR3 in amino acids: CASSYGGLAEAFF. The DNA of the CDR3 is TGCGCCAGCAGCTACGGAGGACTCGCTGAAGCTTTCTTT.

CDR3 region: CASRTGTRTYNEQFF. The CDR3 bases are TGTGCCAGCAGAACCGGGACTAGGACCTACAATGAGCAGTTCTTC. This chain links TRBV6-6 with TRBJ2-1; 8 positions agree with TRBD2. V was pared by 6 bases and J by 2 bases, with 6 bases of the junction left unmatched. The CDR3 is 15 residues long. The germline gives CDR1 MNHNY, CDR2 SVGAGI (reference sequence).

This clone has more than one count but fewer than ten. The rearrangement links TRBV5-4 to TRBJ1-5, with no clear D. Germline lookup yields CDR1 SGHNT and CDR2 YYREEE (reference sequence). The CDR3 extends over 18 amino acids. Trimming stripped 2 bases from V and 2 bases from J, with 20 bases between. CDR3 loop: CASSFYIAGPVGNQPQHF. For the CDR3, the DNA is TGTGCCAGCAGCTTTTATATCGCAGGCCCGGTAGGCAATCAGCCCCAGCATTTT.

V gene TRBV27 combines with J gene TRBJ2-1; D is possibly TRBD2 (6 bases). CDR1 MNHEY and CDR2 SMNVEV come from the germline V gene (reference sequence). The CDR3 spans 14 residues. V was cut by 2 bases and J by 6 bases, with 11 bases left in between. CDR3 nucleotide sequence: TGTGCCAGCAGTTTACAGGACTATCGCAATGAGCAGTTCTTC. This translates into CASSLQDYRNEQFF.

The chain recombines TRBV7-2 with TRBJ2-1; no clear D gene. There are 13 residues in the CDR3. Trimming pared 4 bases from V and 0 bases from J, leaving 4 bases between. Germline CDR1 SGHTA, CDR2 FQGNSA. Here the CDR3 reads CASSSNSYNEQFF. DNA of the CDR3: TGTGCCAGCAGCTCCAACTCCTACAATGAGCAGTTCTTC.

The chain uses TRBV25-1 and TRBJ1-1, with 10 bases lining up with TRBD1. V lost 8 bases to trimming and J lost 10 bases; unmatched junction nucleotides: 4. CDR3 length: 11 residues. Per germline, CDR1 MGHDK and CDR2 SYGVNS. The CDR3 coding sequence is TGTGCCAGCCGGGACAGGGGAGTAGCTTTCTTT. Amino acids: CASRDRGVAFF. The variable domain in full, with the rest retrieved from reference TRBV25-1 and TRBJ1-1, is EADIYQTPRYLVIGTGKKITLECSQTMGHDKMYWYQQDPGMELHLIHYSYGVNSTEKGDLSSESTVSRIRTEHFPLTLESARPSHTSQYLCASRDRGVAFFGQGTRLTVV.

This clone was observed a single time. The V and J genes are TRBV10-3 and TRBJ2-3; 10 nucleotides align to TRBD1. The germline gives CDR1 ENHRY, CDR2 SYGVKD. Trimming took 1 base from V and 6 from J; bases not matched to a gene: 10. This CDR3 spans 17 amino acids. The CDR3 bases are TGTGCCATCAGTGAGTTCGGGACAGGGGCACGGAGGGATACGCAGTATTTT. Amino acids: CAISEFGTGARRDTQYF.

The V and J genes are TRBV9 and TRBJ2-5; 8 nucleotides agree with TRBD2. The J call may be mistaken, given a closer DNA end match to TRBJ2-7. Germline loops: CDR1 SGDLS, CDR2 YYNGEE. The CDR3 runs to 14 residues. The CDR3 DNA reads TGTGCCAGCAGCGTAGGCGGGGGGACCTACGAGCAGTACTTC. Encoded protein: CASSVGGGTYEQYF.

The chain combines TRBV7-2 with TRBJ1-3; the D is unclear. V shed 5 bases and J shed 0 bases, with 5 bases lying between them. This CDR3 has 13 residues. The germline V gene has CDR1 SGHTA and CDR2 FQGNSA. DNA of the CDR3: TGTGCCAGCAGCACTGGCTCTGGAAACACCATATATTTT. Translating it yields CASSTGSGNTIYF.

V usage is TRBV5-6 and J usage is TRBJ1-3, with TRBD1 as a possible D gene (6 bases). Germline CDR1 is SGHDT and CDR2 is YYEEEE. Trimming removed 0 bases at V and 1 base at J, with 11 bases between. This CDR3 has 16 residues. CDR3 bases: TGTGCCAGCAGCTTGGGGGGCAGGGGATCTGGAAACACCATATATTTT. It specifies CASSLGGRGSGNTIYF.

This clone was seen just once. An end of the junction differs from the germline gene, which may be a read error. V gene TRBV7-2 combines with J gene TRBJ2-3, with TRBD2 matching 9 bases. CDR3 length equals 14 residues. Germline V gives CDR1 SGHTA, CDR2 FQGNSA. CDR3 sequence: CASSEGSSGDRQYF. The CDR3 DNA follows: TGTGCCAGCAGCGAGGGGTCTAGCGGGGATAGGCAGTATTTT. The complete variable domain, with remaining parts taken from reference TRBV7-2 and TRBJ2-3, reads GAGVSQSPSNKVTEKGKDVELRCDPISGHTALYWYRQSLGQGLEFLIYFQGNSAPDKSGLPSDRFSAERTGGSVSTLTIQRTQQEDSAVYLCASSEGSSGDRQYFGPGTRLTVL.

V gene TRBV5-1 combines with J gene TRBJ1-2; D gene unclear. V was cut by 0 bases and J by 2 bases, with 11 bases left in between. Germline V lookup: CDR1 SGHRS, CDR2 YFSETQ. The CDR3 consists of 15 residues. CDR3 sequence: CASSLGQTSNYGYTF. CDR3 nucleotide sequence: TGCGCCAGCAGCTTGGGACAAACATCAAACTATGGCTACACCTTC.

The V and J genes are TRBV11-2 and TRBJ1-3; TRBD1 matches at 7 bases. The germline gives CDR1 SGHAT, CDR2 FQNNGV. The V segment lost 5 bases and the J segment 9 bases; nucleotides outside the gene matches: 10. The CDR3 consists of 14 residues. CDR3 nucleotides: TGTGCCAGCAGCCCGACCCTACCAGGGGGCACCATATATTTT. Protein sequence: CASSPTLPGGTIYF.

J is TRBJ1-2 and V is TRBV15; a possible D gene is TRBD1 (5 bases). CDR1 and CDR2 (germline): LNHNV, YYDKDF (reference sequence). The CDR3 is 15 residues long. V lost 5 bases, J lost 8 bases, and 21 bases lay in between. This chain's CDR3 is CATSGGWRASGGYTF. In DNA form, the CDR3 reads TGTGCCACCAGCGGGGGGTGGAGGGCATCAGGGGGCTACACCTTC.